A selection of T cell receptor beta chains follows, all from one sample in a study of cytomegalovirus exposure and HLA in healthy donors. The assay was immunoSEQ multiplex PCR, and TCRdb's table has in-frame clones only and misses some. The sample contains fewer than 95,000 clones, approximately 80% of which appear only once. The sample consisted of PBMCs. All receptors derive from a man aged 35 to 55 in good health and CMV-seronegative. CDR3s include the opening cysteine and the closing phenylalanine or tryptophan. D genes are given only for firm matches. Rows may omit the clone size; those that give it use once, few, many or a size class.

CDR3 DNA	CDR3 protein	J gene	clone size	V gene	D gene
TGTGCCAGTAGCCTGGGTTTAGGGGCAACTAATGAAAAACTGTTTTTT	CASSLGLGATNEKLFF	TRBJ1-4	-	TRBV19	-
TGCGCCAGCAGCCAAGAAATCCGGGGGGACACTGAAGCTTTCTTT	CASSQEIRGDTEAFF	TRBJ1-1	-	TRBV4-3	-
TGTGCCAGCAGTGGCGGGGGGCACACAGATACGCAGTATTTT	CASSGGGHTDTQYF	TRBJ2-3	-	TRBV6-4	TRBD2
TGTGCCAGCAGCCCCGGGAGGGGGACTGAAGCTTTCTTT	CASSPGRGTEAFF	TRBJ1-1	-	TRBV7-6	-
TGCGCCAGCAGCCGAAGGGTGACAGAAGAGACCCAGTACTTC	CASSRRVTEETQYF	TRBJ2-5	-	TRBV4-3	-
TGTGCCTGGAGTTACAGGGTCCACCAAGAGACCCAGTACTTC	CAWSYRVHQETQYF	TRBJ2-5	-	TRBV30	-
TGTGCCAGCAGTCAGGGAGGGACTTCCTACGAGCAGTACTTC	CASSQGGTSYEQYF	TRBJ2-7	-	TRBV27	TRBD2
TGTGCCAGCAGCCCGGACTGGAGTAAGACCCAGTACTTC	CASSPDWSKTQYF	TRBJ2-5	few	TRBV7-2	-
TGTGCCAGCAGTGATTCAGGCAATCGTCAGCCCCAGCATTTT	CASSDSGNRQPQHF	TRBJ1-5	-	TRBV2	-
TGCGCCAGCAGCCACGGGACAGGGGCCACTGAAGCTTTCTTT	CASSHGTGATEAFF	TRBJ1-1	few	TRBV4-3	TRBD1
TGTGCCAGCAGCCGACACCGAAATCAGCCCCAGCATTTT	CASSRHRNQPQHF	TRBJ1-5	-	TRBV11-2	-
TGTGCCATCAGAGGGGACAGCCCGGGACTAGCGGGATTTGTTTCCTACAATGAGCAGTTCTTC	CAIRGDSPGLAGFVSYNEQFF	TRBJ2-1	-	TRBV10-3	TRBD2
TGTGCCAGCAGCCCTCGGACTAGCGGCACCGGGGAGCTGTTTTTT	CASSPRTSGTGELFF	TRBJ2-2	-	TRBV7-7	TRBD2
TGTGCCAGCAGCTTACTTGCCAGTCGTTCCTATGGCTACACCTTC	CASSLLASRSYGYTF	TRBJ1-2	-	TRBV11-2	-
TGTGCCAGCTCACCACCCCGCTCTGGGGCCAACGTCCTGACTTTC	CASSPPRSGANVLTF	TRBJ2-6	-	TRBV18	-
TGTGCCAGCAGTTTGACTAACACCGGGGAGCTGTTTTTT	CASSLTNTGELFF	TRBJ2-2	once	TRBV27	-
TGTGCCAGCAGCTCCTCAGGAATGAACACTGAAGCTTTCTTT	CASSSSGMNTEAFF	TRBJ1-1	-	TRBV11-2	-